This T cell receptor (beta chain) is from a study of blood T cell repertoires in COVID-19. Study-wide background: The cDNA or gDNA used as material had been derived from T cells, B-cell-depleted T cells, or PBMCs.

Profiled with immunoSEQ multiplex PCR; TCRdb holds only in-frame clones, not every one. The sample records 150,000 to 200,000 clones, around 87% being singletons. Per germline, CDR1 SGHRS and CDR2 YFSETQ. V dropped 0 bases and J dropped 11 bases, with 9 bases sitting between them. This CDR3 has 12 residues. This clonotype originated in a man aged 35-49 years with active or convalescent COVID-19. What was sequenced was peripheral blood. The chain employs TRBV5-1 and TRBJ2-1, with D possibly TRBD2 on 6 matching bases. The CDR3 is CASSLGGLKQFF. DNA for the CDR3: TGCGCCAGCAGCTTGGGGGGACTGAAGCAGTTCTTC.